The clone carrying this T cell receptor (beta chain) was seen just once. V trimming: 1 base; J trimming: 2 bases; junction bases outside the gene matches: 8. This CDR3 contains 17 residues. Looked up from germline, CDR1 is SGDLS and CDR2 is YYNGEE. This record comes from a study of blood T cell repertoires in COVID-19. Looking at the study overall: Sources were T cells, B-cell-depleted T cells, or PBMCs; the material itself was cDNA or gDNA.

Original processing notes: Reference gene primer amplification gave estimated nucleated cell counts. Profiled with immunoSEQ multiplex PCR; TCRdb holds only in-frame clones, not every one. Clone size and V and J calls were adopted from that table, with D and trimming inferred from the DNA. There are fewer than 200,000 clones in the sample; roughly 85% occur only once, and roughly 8.3% lies in the top ten. One Seattle source followed patients from active infection through their disease course. What was sequenced was peripheral blood. The receptor was derived from a woman aged 55-75 years with COVID-19, enrolled during active disease. The chain joins TRBV9 to TRBJ1-3; 8 bases map to TRBD1. The CDR3 here is CASSVTADRGPGNTIYF. CDR3 bases: TGTGCCAGCAGCGTAACCGCTGACAGGGGCCCTGGAAACACCATATATTTT.